This T cell receptor beta chain was captured by sequencing in a study of blood T cell repertoires in COVID-19 (TCRdb year 2020). For context, the study as a whole: Samples from collaborators originated in the United States, Italy and Spain and spanned both the acute and convalescent phases of COVID-19. The prospective study material was composed of cDNA or gDNA derived from T cells, B-cell-depleted T cells, or PBMCs. The dataset comprised deeply sampled blood TCRbeta repertoires from subjects exposed to, actively infected with, or recovered from COVID-19. The repertoires were released in a freely available public database intended as a resource for research on the immune response to SARS-CoV-2. Samples were obtained from the ongoing ImmuneRACE study (first 160 participants) and from some 1,200 subjects provided by 6 global collaborators. Sample metadata almost always included a de-identified subject ID, COVID-19 status, age in years and sex. HLA class I and class II types, where available, came from metadata supplied by the sample provider rather than from assay-based typing. What the work shows at the level of the full study, not this receptor alone: The quantity of clinical and demographic metadata differed by source and by participant and was supplied without curation.

TCRbeta CDR3 regions were amplified from genomic DNA by means of the immunoSEQ Assay, a bias-controlled multiplex PCR. Per the original workflow: Nucleated cell counts per sample were estimated from amplification of reference gene primers within the assay. To quantify the absolute abundance of each unique TCRbeta CDR3 rearrangement, sequence reads were collapsed and filtered. For each sample, productive Simpson clonality was calculated as the square root of Simpson's diversity index over productive rearrangements. Here the immuneACCESS table is served through TCRdb, limited to in-frame sequences with V and J called. Missing clones are a known gap in these copies; in checked studies unresolved V genes cover under half, and the rest lacks a known reason. V and J calls and clone size are as listed in that table; D and trimming were resolved from the DNA. For this sample the table gives around 230,000 clones, of which about four fifths were detected only once. The top ten hold 7% to 10% of the sample.

As concerns this clone: The target of this receptor is not known. No base quality information exists; no much larger clone differs at one position.

Collaborating institutions collected whole blood in K2EDTA tubes following their own protocols. For TCRbeta analysis, collaborators shipped samples as frozen whole blood, isolated PBMCs, or DNA extracted from either of those sample types. Based on the germline V gene (reference sequence), the CDR1 and CDR2 sequences are MNHEY and SMNVEV. Trimming takes 8 bases off V and 1 base off J; junction bases not matched to a gene: 4. There are 13 amino acids in the CDR3, from cysteine to phenylalanine inclusive. Just CDR3 DNA is preserved here, 39 bases in frame from base 1. The TCR originated in a woman aged 45-59 years with acute or convalescent COVID-19. Sequenced: peripheral blood. The chain is encoded by TRBV27 joined to TRBJ1-1, and 7 junction bases match TRBD1. The CDR3 reads as follows: CASVGQPNTEAFF. The base sequence is TGTGCCAGCGTGGGACAGCCGAACACTGAAGCTTTCTTT.